Listed below are T cell receptor beta chains from one sample, sequenced in a study of T cell responses to AZD1222 COVID-19 vaccine. The protocol was immunoSEQ multiplex PCR, while the TCRdb copy is restricted to in-frame clones and leaves out a portion. This sample yields roughly 120,000 clones, of which more than 75% are seen a single time; roughly 3.5% belongs to the top ten. The sequenced sample was peripheral blood, obtained on day 0 of AZD1222 vaccination. The receptors derive from an adult in good health. The CDR3 runs from the conserved cysteine through the conserved F or W. The size field is filled for only some rows; it gives once, few, many or a size class.

>TRBV7-2|NA
CASSVNQETQYF
>TRBV11-2|NA
CASSLRGAKNIQYF
>TRBV6-6|few
CASSYYNNSPLHF
>TRBV5-5|NA
CASSLLDHRRGYTF
>TRBV18|NA
CASSPKETGQGNTIYF
>TRBV5-6|NA
CASSFQGDVVYTF
>TRBV13|NA
CASSLRNVDAEAFF
>TRBV6-5|NA
CASSLQRAGNTIYF
>TRBV6-5|NA
CASSSGVSGNTIYF
>TRBV7-3|NA
CASSFGASPLHF
>TRBV5-4|once
CASSLGVRNNEQFF